The 17 T cell receptor beta chains reported below all come from one sample, sequenced in a study of T cell responses to AZD1222 COVID-19 vaccine. The table came from immunoSEQ multiplex PCR; TCRdb's copy has only in-frame clones and leaves some out. There are about 80,000 clones in the sample; approximately 86% occur only once, and under 25% lies in the top ten. The sample consisted of peripheral blood, taken on day 0 of AZD1222 vaccination. The receptors originated from an adult in good health.

Here the CDR3 DNA reads TGTGCCAGCAGGCGTTTAGCGGGAGAGGCCGGGGAGCTGTTTTTT. Translating gives CASRRLAGEAGELFF. This sequence joins TRBV7-3 and TRBJ2-2, with 9 bases aligning to TRBD2. CDR1 and CDR2 from the germline V gene are SGHTA and FQGTGA. The CDR3 runs to 15 residues. After removal of 6 bases from V and 6 bases from J, the junction contained 8 bases not matched to a gene. Filled out from reference TRBV7-3 and TRBJ2-2, the complete variable domain reads GAGVSQTPSNKVTEKGKYVELRCDPISGHTALYWYRQSLGQGPEFLIYFQGTGAADDSGLPNDRFFAVRPEGSVSTLKIQRTERGDSAVYLCASRRLAGEAGELFFGEGSRLTVL.

V gene TRBV12-3 or TRBV12-4 combines with J gene TRBJ2-3; D gene unclear. Trimming pared 5 bases from V and 6 bases from J, leaving 9 bases between. This CDR3 is 12 amino acids long. Here the CDR3 DNA reads TGTGCCAGCAGTCCCCCTGGGGATACGCAGTATTTT. Translating gives CASSPPGDTQYF.

The genes are TRBV19 and TRBJ1-1, with a tentative D call TRBD1 (6 bases). V shed 8 bases and J shed 3 bases, with 19 bases lying between them. The V gene's germline CDR1 is LNHDA and CDR2 SQIVND (reference sequence). CDR3 length: 15 amino acids. CDR3 residues: CASSNPSGGYTEAFF. The CDR3 DNA reads as TGTGCCAGTTCGAACCCCTCCGGGGGCTACACTGAAGCTTTCTTT. The full variable domain, completed using reference TRBV19 and TRBJ1-1, is DGGITQSPKYLFRKEGQNVTLSCEQNLNHDAMYWYRQDPGQGLRLIYYSQIVNDFQKGDIAEGYSVSREKKESFPLTVTSAQKNPTAFYLCASSNPSGGYTEAFFGQGTRLTVV.

This clone has only a few counts. This chain links TRBV7-8 with TRBJ2-7; 8 nucleotides line up with TRBD2. V trimming: 5 bases; J trimming: 2 bases; junction bases outside the gene matches: 8. The CDR3 is 15 residues long. Germline V CDR1 and CDR2: SGHVS, FQNEAQ. The CDR3 region is CASSDGAGATYEQYF. The CDR3 region has the DNA TGTGCCAGCAGCGACGGAGCGGGAGCAACCTACGAGCAGTACTTC.

The V call is TRBV7-8, the J call TRBJ1-1; no clear D gene. Germline-derived CDR1 and CDR2 are SGHVS and FQNEAQ. The CDR3 consists of 13 residues. Trimming left V 0 bases short and J 4 bases short, with 6 bases between. CDR3 region: CASSLALATEAFF. The CDR3 DNA sequence: TGTGCCAGCAGCTTAGCGCTAGCCACTGAAGCTTTCTTT.

This clone was seen a handful of times. The V call is TRBV5-1, the J call TRBJ1-2; TRBD1 is a possible D gene (6 bases). The V and J ends lost 2 bases and 3 bases respectively, with 20 bases between them. The CDR3 is 17 amino acids. Germline V gives CDR1 SGHRS, CDR2 YFSETQ. CDR3 nucleotide sequence: TGCGCCAGCAGCTTCGGGGGCAGGGGTATTGTATACTATGGCTACACCTTC. This gives the protein CASSFGGRGIVYYGYTF.

This clone was picked up one time. An end of the junction does not agree with germline; a read error may underlie this. This chain uses TRBV15 with TRBJ2-7; the match to TRBD2 covers 8 bases. Per germline, CDR1 LNHNV and CDR2 YYDKDF (reference sequence). There are 11 residues in the CDR3. The CDR3 nucleotides are TGTGCCACCAGCAGAGGGGGACTAGGTGGATTC. Translated: CATSRGGLGGF.

The chain has TRBV14 and TRBJ2-3, with D hard to call. V was shortened by 0 bases and J by 0 bases, with 13 bases between the two germline ends. This CDR3 contains 17 residues. Germline V CDR1 and CDR2: SGHDN, FVKESK. The CDR3 protein is CASSQDSRLRSTDTQYF. Here the CDR3 DNA reads TGTGCCAGCAGCCAAGACTCCAGGCTCAGGAGCACAGATACGCAGTATTTT.

This clone occurred a few times. The CDR3 is CACLRDRGGTEAFF. DNA of the CDR3: TGTGCCTGCCTCCGGGACAGGGGAGGAACTGAAGCTTTCTTT. The chain couples TRBV30 to TRBJ1-1; 10 bases align to TRBD1. The J segment lost 5 bases and the V segment lost 6 bases, leaving 9 bases of the junction unmatched. Germline V gene lookup returns CDR1 GTSNPN and CDR2 SVGIG (reference sequence). CDR3 length equals 14 residues.

The V gene is TRBV9, the J gene TRBJ2-3, with 9 bases lining up with TRBD2. J gave up 2 bases and V 3 bases, and 10 bases lay outside the gene matches. Germline V gene data show CDR1 as SGDLS and CDR2 as YYNGEE. CDR3 length equals 17 residues. DNA of the CDR3: TGTGCCAGCAGCGCTTTAGCGGGAGATCCTTTCACAGATACGCAGTATTTT. Translation gives CASSALAGDPFTDTQYF.

The rearrangement uses TRBV7-8 and TRBJ2-1, with D perhaps matching TRBD1 or TRBD2 (5 bases each). Trimming left V 1 base short and J 4 bases short, with 8 bases between. From germline, CDR1 is SGHVS and CDR2 FQNEAQ. The CDR3 is 14 amino acids. CDR3 loop: CASSLEGEYNEQFF. The CDR3 DNA reads as TGTGCCAGCAGCTTAGAAGGGGAGTACAATGAGCAGTTCTTC.

The V and J genes are TRBV19 and TRBJ2-7; the match to TRBD2 covers 7 bases. V was clipped by 8 bases and J by 6 bases; unmatched bases: 7. The germline V gene has CDR1 LNHDA and CDR2 SQIVND (reference sequence). There are 12 residues in the CDR3. The DNA for the CDR3 is TGTGCCAGTTGGGGGGGTTGGGGCGAGCAGTACTTC. It yields the protein CASWGGWGEQYF.

The chain combines TRBV6-1 with TRBJ2-1, with D maybe TRBD2 (7 bases). The length of the CDR3 is 15 residues. V lost 5 bases and J lost 4, with 15 bases in between. Per the germline V gene, CDR1 is MNHNS and CDR2 is SASEGT. The DNA of the CDR3 is TGTGCCAGCAGTCCCTGGGCGGGGGCTTACAATGAGCAGTTCTTC. Translated, it gives CASSPWAGAYNEQFF.

This chain joins TRBV7-3 and TRBJ2-3; D gene ambiguous. Between the trimmed V and J ends, which lost 4 bases and 0 bases, there was a span of 14 bases. The length of the CDR3 is 16 residues. In germline, CDR1 is SGHTA, CDR2 FQGTGA. The DNA for the CDR3 is TGTGCCAGCAGCTGGGGTAGCTCCCCTAGCACAGATACGCAGTATTTT. Translation: CASSWGSSPSTDTQYF.

The chain recombines TRBV7-9 with TRBJ1-6; D is uncertain. The CDR3 has 15 amino acids. Germline lookup yields CDR1 SEHNR and CDR2 FQNEAQ (reference sequence). V was trimmed by 5 bases and J by 6 bases, leaving 14 bases between them. CDR3 loop: CASSPDASFNSPLHF. CDR3 nucleotides: TGTGCCAGCAGCCCAGATGCGTCTTTTAATTCACCCCTCCACTTT.

The CDR3 sequence: CAWTRQVTNTEAFF. In DNA form, the CDR3 reads TGTGCCTGGACACGACAGGTGACGAACACTGAAGCTTTCTTT. The V gene is TRBV30, the J gene TRBJ1-1; maybe TRBD1 (6 bases). Trimming stripped 4 bases from V and 1 base from J, with 13 bases between. The CDR3 covers 14 residues. Germline V gene sequence: CDR1 GTSNPN, CDR2 SVGIG (reference sequence).

The chain employs TRBV24-1 and TRBJ2-1; 9 nucleotides line up with TRBD2. V lost 3 bases to trimming and J lost 9 bases; unmatched junction nucleotides: 14. CDR1 is KGHDR, CDR2 SFDVKD, per germline. The CDR3 is made up of 17 amino acids. CDR3 protein: CATSDARVSGREAEQFF. The CDR3 region has the DNA TGTGCCACCAGTGATGCCCGAGTTAGCGGGAGAGAGGCTGAGCAGTTCTTC.